What follows are 26 T cell receptor beta chains derived from one specimen sequenced in a study of regulatory T cells in long-lasting Graves disease. This sample's time point: newly diagnosed GD, antithyroid drugs for less than 3 months. Following extraction of RNA from PBMCs, that RNA was used to make the TCR library. Construction of TCR beta libraries relied on iRepertoire HTBI primers and on Arm-PCR targeting CDR3 regions. Using its own MiXCR run on the multiplex PCR reads, TCRdb lists one record per CDR3 protein. Of around 400,000 distinct CDR3 sequences in the sample, around 16% were seen once. These data were also reused for a study on T cells in Graves' hyperthyroidism and ophthalmopathy.

Sequencing used peripheral blood mononuclear cells (PBMCs), obtained at new diagnosis, from a patient treated with antithyroid drugs. The receptor source for this set is a woman aged 40 to 50 with Graves disease.

This clonotype showed up many times. The genes are TRBV18 and TRBJ2-2; no definite D call. Germline CDR1 is KGHSH and CDR2 is LQKENI. Deletions cut 0 bases from V and 3 bases from J, with 11 bases between. The CDR3 is 16 amino acids. The CDR3 spells CASSPPILMDTGELFF. The CDR3 bases are TGTGCCAGCTCACCACCTATTCTCATGGACACCGGGGAGCTGTTTTTT. Based on the CDR3 plus reference TRBV18 and TRBJ2-2, the full variable domain is NAGVMQNPRHLVRRRGQEARLRCSPMKGHSHVYWYRQLPEEGLKFMVYLQKENIIDESGMPKERFSAEFPKEGPSILRIQQVVRGDSAAYFCASSPPILMDTGELFFGEGSRLTVL.

This chain connects TRBV7-2 to TRBJ1-2, with D perhaps matching TRBD1 (5 bases). Germline CDR1 is SGHTA and CDR2 is FQGNSA. V gave up 5 bases and J gave up 4 bases, with 14 bases separating them. The CDR3 has 14 residues. In DNA, the CDR3 is TGTGCCAGCAGCCAGGGCAGGGTGGGCTATGGCTACACCTTC. This sequence encodes CASSQGRVGYGYTF.

This clonotype has ten or more counts. The V call is TRBV12-3 or TRBV12-4, the J call TRBJ2-5; 8 positions match TRBD2. The CDR3 totals 15 residues. The V and J ends lost 6 bases and 5 bases, in that order; junction bases with no gene match: 11. CDR3: CASSSRAGGGETQYF. CDR3 DNA sequence: TGTGCCAGCAGCTCACGGGCGGGAGGAGGGGAGACCCAGTACTTC.

This clonotype was counted only a few times. This chain connects TRBV19 to TRBJ2-1; D may be TRBD2 (5 bases). CDR3 length: 19 amino acids. V lost 3 bases, J lost 1 base, and 22 bases lay in between. Germline V CDR1 and CDR2: LNHDA, SQIVND (reference sequence). CDR3 protein: CASSIKGPVERSSYNEQFF. CDR3 nucleotides: TGTGCCAGTAGTATCAAGGGCCCCGTGGAGCGGAGTTCCTACAATGAGCAGTTCTTC.

This clonotype appeared a few times. CDR3 residues: CASSLAFALAGDYVTDTQYF. The CDR3 DNA reads as TGTGCCAGCAGCTTAGCGTTCGCCCTAGCGGGAGATTATGTTACAGATACGCAGTATTTT. V is TRBV7-2 and J is TRBJ2-3; 10 bases agree with TRBD2. Germline values: CDR1 SGHTA, CDR2 FQGNSA. After removal of 0 bases from V and 3 bases from J, the junction contained 15 bases not matched to a gene. The CDR3 has 20 residues.

Many counts were recorded for this clonotype. The chain combines TRBV7-8 with TRBJ2-1; D perhaps matches TRBD2 (5 bases). The ends were cut back, 3 bases at V and 8 bases at J, with 14 bases in the middle. Germline CDR1 is SGHVS and CDR2 is FQNEAQ. CDR3 length: 14 residues. The CDR3: CASSFEGIMDEQFF. The CDR3, as DNA: TGTGCCAGCAGCTTCGAGGGAATAATGGATGAGCAGTTCTTC.

The chain employs TRBV29-1 and TRBJ2-1, with 8 bases lining up with TRBD2. With V trimmed by 6 bases and J by 8 bases, 12 bases remained unmatched. Germline CDR1 reads SQVTM; CDR2 reads ANQGSEA. CDR3 length: 14 residues. Written as DNA, the CDR3 is TGCAGCGTCACTGGGTCCGGGACTAGTTATGAGCAGTTCTTC. Its translation: CSVTGSGTSYEQFF.

This clonotype was seen repeatedly, ten times or more. The chain uses TRBV7-9 and TRBJ2-6, with 7 bases lining up with TRBD1. The CDR3 consists of 19 residues. From germline, CDR1 is SEHNR and CDR2 FQNEAQ (reference sequence). V shed 4 bases and J 0 bases; nucleotides not matched to a gene: 12. DNA for the CDR3: TGTGCCAGCAGCTCCCCGCCCGGGACAGTAAGCTCTGGGGCCAACGTCCTGACTTTC. Translated, it gives CASSSPPGTVSSGANVLTF.

This clonotype was seen a few times. The DNA of the CDR3 is TGCGCCAGCAGCTTGGAGGACTTCCGATACAATGAGCAGTTCTTC. This encodes CASSLEDFRYNEQFF. The rearrangement links TRBV5-1 to TRBJ2-1; perhaps TRBD2 as D (5 bases). CDR3 length: 15 amino acids. V lost 0 bases and J 4 bases, leaving 11 bases between the germline ends. Germline lookup yields CDR1 SGHRS and CDR2 YFSETQ.

This clonotype occurred many times. The chain uses TRBV29-1 and TRBJ2-1, with D maybe TRBD2 (5 bases). CDR3 size: 13 residues. V lost 5 bases and J 1 base, leaving 9 bases between the germline ends. In germline, CDR1 is SQVTM, CDR2 ANQGSEA. The chain's CDR3 is CSVRGRSYNEQFF. As DNA, the CDR3 is TGCAGCGTTCGGGGAAGGTCCTACAATGAGCAGTTCTTC.

Turning to this clonotype: A clone one base away is much larger, so this may be a read error. V gene TRBV6-2 or TRBV6-3 combines with J gene TRBJ2-7; tentatively, D is TRBD1 (6 bases). The length of the CDR3 is 15 residues. Trimming took 7 bases from V and 3 from J, leaving 19 bases between them. Germline-derived CDR1 and CDR2 are MNHEY and SVGEGT. CDR3 protein: CASKYPGQLDYEQYF. Written as DNA, the CDR3 is TGTGCCAGCAAATACCCCGGACAGCTGGACTACGAGCAGTACTTC.

The sample holds a few counts of this clonotype. This chain uses TRBV12-3 or TRBV12-4 with TRBJ1-5; the D gene is possibly TRBD1 (5 bases). V dropped 6 bases and J dropped 6 bases, with 12 bases sitting between them. The CDR3 covers 13 residues. CDR3 DNA sequence: TGTGCCAGCAGCGCGGGGGGGGTTCAGCCCCAGCATTTT. Protein product: CASSAGGVQPQHF.

A remark on this clonotype: At one end the junction does not follow the germline gene, possibly because of a read error. The chain joins TRBV25-1 to TRBJ2-1, with D tentatively TRBD1 (6 bases). CDR1 is MGHDK, CDR2 SYGVNS, per germline. This CDR3 is 15 amino acids long. CDR3 sequence: CASSEYSGTYNERFF. In DNA form, the CDR3 reads TGTGCCAGCAGTGAATATTCGGGGACATACAATGAGCGGTTCTTC.

The sample holds many counts of this clonotype. The chain employs TRBV18 and TRBJ2-3; 8 nucleotides match TRBD2. The CDR3 covers 16 residues. V shed 8 bases and J 0 bases; nucleotides not matched to a gene: 10. Germline-derived CDR1 and CDR2 are KGHSH and LQKENI. The CDR3 protein is CASSQGSGTSTDTQYF. The CDR3 coding sequence is TGTGCCAGCAGCCAAGGTAGCGGGACTAGCACAGATACGCAGTATTTT.

Worth noting for this clonotype: A far larger clone is one nucleotide away, so this likely arose from a read error. The chain carries TRBV20-1 and TRBJ2-4; 9 nucleotides agree with TRBD2. The DNA end is more similar to TRBJ2-1, so the J call may be wrong. Germline-derived CDR1 and CDR2 are DFQATT and SNEGSKA (reference sequence). The CDR3 is 15 amino acids. The CDR3 DNA follows: TGCAGTGCTAGAGAAGCGGGGGGAAGCTACAATGGGCAGTTCTTC. It translates to CSAREAGGSYNGQFF.

The rearrangement uses TRBV12-3 or TRBV12-4 and TRBJ2-6, with D maybe TRBD2 (5 bases). The CDR3 covers 17 residues. Between the trimmed V and J ends, which lost 3 bases and 3 bases, there was a span of 15 bases. The CDR3 is CASSFGSLGGGANVLTF. Written as DNA, the CDR3 is TGTGCCAGCAGTTTTGGCTCCCTTGGAGGTGGGGCCAACGTCCTGACTTTC.

This clonotype was seen repeatedly, ten times or more. The chain uses TRBV6-1 and TRBJ1-5; D gene ambiguous. CDR1 and CDR2 from the germline V gene are MNHNS and SASEGT. Trimming cost V 7 bases and J 0 bases, with 10 bases left between them. The CDR3 spans 14 residues. CDR3 sequence: CASMVGYSNQPQHF. CDR3 coding DNA: TGTGCCAGCATGGTCGGTTATAGCAATCAGCCCCAGCATTTT.

This clonotype was counted a few times. The rearrangement joins TRBV9 to TRBJ2-5; D is possibly TRBD1 or TRBD2 (5 bases each). The CDR3 is 15 residues long. Germline assignment: CDR1 SGDLS and CDR2 YYNGEE. V was clipped by 4 bases and J by 1 base, with 14 bases between them. As DNA, the CDR3 is TGTGCCAGCAGCAAGGGACCCCTCAGCCAAGAGACCCAGTACTTC. Translated, it gives CASSKGPLSQETQYF.

This chain links TRBV13 with TRBJ2-7; 7 bases align to TRBD1. CDR1 and CDR2 from the germline V gene are PRHDT and FYEKMQ (reference sequence). The CDR3 spans 13 residues. V dropped 5 bases and J dropped 4; count of bases not matched to a gene: 5. The CDR3 sequence: CASSPWTGYEQYF. DNA of the CDR3: TGTGCCAGCAGCCCGTGGACAGGTTACGAGCAGTACTTC.

This chain links TRBV19 with TRBJ2-1; 12 nucleotides match TRBD2. V lost 4 bases and J lost 4; bases outside the gene matches: 5. CDR3 length: 16 residues. Per the germline V gene, CDR1 is LNHDA and CDR2 is SQIVND (reference sequence). The CDR3 nucleotides read TGTGCCAGTAGTAGACTAGCGGGAGTATCTTACAATGAGCAGTTCTTC. It specifies CASSRLAGVSYNEQFF.

This clonotype appeared a few times. This chain uses TRBV10-2 with TRBJ2-2; D is undetermined. Germline V CDR1 and CDR2: WSHSY, SAAADI. This CDR3 has 12 amino acids. The V gene lost 4 bases and the J gene lost 8 bases, with 8 bases spanning the gap. The CDR3 DNA reads TGCGCCAGCAGTGTGGACGTAGGGGAGCTGTTTTTT. Its protein product is CASSVDVGELFF.

This clonotype appeared many times. The chain carries TRBV20-1 and TRBJ2-3; D gene unclear. Per the germline V gene, CDR1 is DFQATT and CDR2 is SNEGSKA (reference sequence). Trimming cost V 4 bases and J 0 bases, with 5 bases left between them. This CDR3 comprises 12 residues. The CDR3 nucleotides read TGCAGTGCTACCGGGAGCACAGATACGCAGTATTTT. Translated, it gives CSATGSTDTQYF.

This clonotype was seen at least ten times. The chain combines TRBV2 with TRBJ2-7; possible D gene TRBD1, 5 bases. Trimming removed 6 bases at V and 0 bases at J, with 12 bases between. Germline values: CDR1 SNHLY, CDR2 FYNNEI. The CDR3 has 14 amino acids. The CDR3 reads CASRLRGSSYEQYF. The CDR3 DNA sequence: TGTGCCAGCAGACTTAGGGGAAGCTCCTACGAGCAGTACTTC.

This clonotype was seen ten or more times. The V call is TRBV7-9, the J call TRBJ2-3; 8 positions agree with TRBD1. Trimming took 5 bases from V and 3 from J; bases not matched to a gene: 7. CDR3 length equals 15 residues. Per the germline V gene, CDR1 is SEHNR and CDR2 is FQNEAQ (reference sequence). Here the CDR3 DNA reads TGTGCCAGCAGCCACGGACAGGGAGTGACAGATACGCAGTATTTT. This sequence encodes CASSHGQGVTDTQYF.

The chain uses TRBV3-1 and TRBJ1-2; 10 bases are shared with TRBD1. Germline V gene sequence: CDR1 LGHDT, CDR2 YNNKEL (reference sequence). The CDR3 sequence is 16 residues long. V shed 4 bases, J shed 4 bases, and the junction held 9 bases outside the gene matches. CDR3 amino acids: CASSLTLTGGIYGYTF. The DNA of the CDR3 is TGTGCCAGCAGCCTCACCCTGACAGGGGGCATCTATGGCTACACCTTC.

This clonotype was counted ten times or more. V gene TRBV6-1 combines with J gene TRBJ2-5; TRBD1 matches 8 bases. J gave up 1 base and V 6 bases, and 4 bases lay outside the gene matches. CDR1 and CDR2 from the germline V gene are MNHNS and SASEGT. This CDR3 region has 14 residues. The CDR3 DNA follows: TGTGCCAGCAGAGCGACAGGGGCCCAAGAGACCCAGTACTTC. Its translation is CASRATGAQETQYF.